The present TCR beta chain was sequenced within a study of quantifying T cell responses using KT2 cells. Study as a whole: Reverse transcription used primers in the TCR alpha and beta constant regions.

Each cDNA got a UMI-containing oligo ligated at its 3' end. First-round PCR used roughly 4 cycles and beta primers RC1.1 and RC1.2 covering TRBC1 and TRBC2. TCRdb called the UMI-ligation and nested PCR reads again in MiXCR, with one record for every CDR3 protein. The data hold about 30,000 distinct CDR3 sequences, with 7.3% observed a single time. Worth noting for this clonotype: A much larger clone lies a single base off, so this may be a read error.

Sequences were obtained from PBMCs spiked with cells of the T cell clone KT2. The sequence came from a human donor.

The CDR3 sequence is CASNGGTGELFF. The CDR3 coding sequence is TGTGCCAGCAACGGGGGCACCGGGGAGCTGTTTTTT. This chain connects TRBV9 to TRBJ2-2; a weak D match, TRBD2 (6 bases). Trimming took 6 bases from V and 4 from J, leaving 7 bases between them. CDR1 and CDR2 from the germline V gene are SGDLS and YYNGEE. The CDR3 loop spans 12 amino acids.